The 30 T cell receptor beta chains listed next were all sequenced from one sample in a study of spatial heterogeneity in lung cancer. Study findings and constraints: Expanded intratumoral alpha and beta TCR counts tracked tumor mutation counts.

Time point in this sample: sample taken at primary tumor resection. For these TCRs, the target antigens are not known. Using its own MiXCR run on the 5' RACE reads, TCRdb lists one record per CDR3 protein. The top ten clones hold about 20% of a sample with about 18,000 distinct CDR3 sequences, roughly a tenth of them seen once. The source was lung tumor tissue, collected at surgery. The source is a female donor with early-stage non-small cell lung cancer.

A few counts support this clonotype. Because the library targeted alpha chains, this beta chain is an off-target read whose size means little. This rearrangement joins TRBV7-2 to TRBJ2-3, with D unclear. Germline V gene sequence: CDR1 SGHTA, CDR2 FQGNSA. V shed 2 bases and J shed 2 bases, with 2 bases lying between them. CDR3 length: 12 amino acids. CDR3 amino acids: CASSLFTDTQYF. For the CDR3, the DNA is TGTGCCAGCAGCTTATTCACAGATACGCAGTATTTT.

This clonotype has ten or more counts. The size of this beta chain means little, since it is a stray read in a library made for alpha chains. This chain connects TRBV28 to TRBJ2-5, with D tentatively TRBD2 (6 bases). Trimming removed 6 bases from V and 1 base from J, with 12 bases in between. Germline loops: CDR1 MDHEN, CDR2 SYDVKM. The CDR3 extends over 14 amino acids. CDR3 DNA sequence: TGTGCCAGCAGAACTCCCGGGGGCCAAGAGACCCAGTACTTC. It is translated as CASRTPGGQETQYF.

A note on this clonotype: A library prepared for alpha chains yielded this beta chain as an off-target read; its size is of little meaning. CDR3 bases: TGTGCCAGCAGTTTTGACAGGGAGAGAATGAACACTGAAGCTTTCTTT. Translated: CASSFDRERMNTEAFF. The chain couples TRBV27 to TRBJ1-1, with 7 bases that match TRBD1. The CDR3 is made up of 16 amino acids. After removal of 3 bases from V and 0 bases from J, the junction contained 7 bases not matched to a gene. Germline V gene data show CDR1 as MNHEY and CDR2 as SMNVEV (reference sequence).

About this clonotype: This beta chain came through as a stray read in a library set up for alpha chains, and its size says little. This rearrangement joins TRBV20-1 to TRBJ2-1; TRBD1 matches at 9 bases. This CDR3 has 14 residues. Unmatched junction bases numbered 11, after V lost 5 bases and J lost 9 bases. Germline lookup yields CDR1 DFQATT and CDR2 SNEGSKA (reference sequence). This chain's CDR3 is CSAYRRDRVLEQFF. The CDR3 DNA sequence: TGCAGTGCTTACCGCCGGGACAGGGTTCTTGAGCAGTTCTTC.

This clonotype has a handful of counts. Since the library was made to target alpha chains, this beta chain is a stray read and its abundance is not meaningful. The CDR3: CASSGTPRASGYTF. In DNA, the CDR3 is TGTGCCAGCAGCGGAACCCCAAGGGCGAGTGGCTACACCTTC. The chain employs TRBV9 and TRBJ1-2; D uncertain. This CDR3 region has 14 residues. The V end lost 3 bases, the J end lost 7 bases, and 16 bases lay between the germline ends. Per germline, CDR1 SGDLS and CDR2 YYNGEE. Using reference TRBV9 and TRBJ1-2 for the parts outside the CDR3, the full variable domain is DSGVTQTPKHLITATGQRVTLRCSPRSGDLSVYWYQQSLDQGLQFLIQYYNGEERAKGNILERFSAQQFPDLHSELNLSSLELGDSALYFCASSGTPRASGYTFGSGTRLTVV.

On this clonotype itself: This beta chain lies outside the target of a library built for alpha chains; its clone size means little. This rearrangement joins TRBV5-1 to TRBJ2-3; D is uncertain. There are 12 residues in the CDR3. V lost 0 bases to trimming and J lost 4 bases, with 3 bases between them. CDR1 and CDR2 from the germline V gene are SGHRS and YFSETQ. The CDR3 sequence is CASSLDADTQYF. In DNA, the CDR3 is TGCGCCAGCAGCTTGGATGCAGATACGCAGTATTTT.

Only a few counts were recorded for this clonotype. Within a library made for alpha chains, this beta chain is off target, and its count is uninformative. This chain connects TRBV11-3 to TRBJ1-3; 9 positions agree with TRBD1. The V gene's germline CDR1 is SGHNT and CDR2 YENEEA. The CDR3 has 15 residues. The V segment lost 5 bases and the J segment 2 bases; nucleotides outside the gene matches: 4. The CDR3 loop is CASSPGQGPGNTIYF. For the CDR3, the DNA is TGTGCCAGCAGCCCGGGACAGGGACCTGGAAACACCATATATTTT.

For this clonotype: A much larger clone lies a single base off, so this may be a read error. This beta chain is a stray sequence in a library constructed for alpha chains; its clone size is not meaningful. This chain links TRBV20-1 with TRBJ2-1, with no clear D. CDR1 DFQATT and CDR2 SNEGSKA come from the germline V gene (reference sequence). The ends were cut back, 6 bases at V and 10 bases at J, with 19 bases in the middle. The CDR3 totals 13 residues. The CDR3 loop reads CSAEMAGEREQFF. The CDR3 nucleotides are TGCAGTGCCGAGATGGCTGGCGAGAGGGAGCAGTTCTTC.

With regard to this clonotype: A much larger clone lies a single base off, so this may be a read error. Being off target in a library aimed at alpha chains, this beta chain has a size of little meaning. The V gene is TRBV5-6, the J gene TRBJ1-4, with 10 bases identical to TRBD1. From germline, CDR1 is SGHDT and CDR2 YYEEEE. The CDR3 covers 17 residues. The CDR3 region is CASSLTGTGVLNENLFF. The CDR3 nucleotides are TGTGCCAGCAGCCTGACCGGGACAGGGGTCCTAAATGAAAACCTGTTTTTT.

This clonotype was detected only a few times. Because the library targeted alpha chains, this beta chain is an off-target read whose size means little. The CDR3 region is CASNQGDNSPLHF. The CDR3 DNA is TGTGCTAGCAATCAGGGAGATAATTCACCCCTCCACTTT. The chain recombines TRBV12-5 with TRBJ1-6; TRBD1 might be the D (5 bases). Trimming removed 9 bases from V and 5 bases from J, with 11 bases in between. Germline lookup yields CDR1 LGHNT and CDR2 FRNRAP. The CDR3 runs to 13 residues.

This clonotype was counted ten times or more. The size of this beta chain means little, since it is a stray read in a library made for alpha chains. The genes are TRBV5-4 and TRBJ2-3; TRBD2 agrees at 8 bases. In germline, CDR1 is SGHNT, CDR2 YYREEE (reference sequence). This CDR3 is built from 16 residues. After removal of 4 bases from V and 2 bases from J, the junction contained 9 bases not matched to a gene. CDR3 in DNA: TGTGCCAGCAGCCCCCGCGAGCGGGGGACCACAGATACGCAGTATTTT. Amino acids: CASSPRERGTTDTQYF.

In this sample, this clonotype turned up a few times. Found in a library prepared for alpha chains, this beta chain is an off-target read, and its abundance has little meaning. The J gene is TRBJ1-1, the V gene TRBV5-6; D unclear. V was clipped by 2 bases and J by 1 base, with 6 bases between them. Germline values: CDR1 SGHDT, CDR2 YYEEEE. The CDR3 is 13 residues long. The CDR3 bases are TGTGCCAGCAGCTTCGGAGGGAACACTGAAGCTTTCTTT. Protein: CASSFGGNTEAFF.

Comments on this clonotype: This beta chain is a stray sequence in a library constructed for alpha chains; its clone size is not meaningful. The V and J genes are TRBV5-1 and TRBJ2-7; 12 bases line up with TRBD1. This CDR3 has 16 residues. V trimming: 4 bases; J trimming: 2 bases; junction bases outside the gene matches: 7. The germline CDR1 and CDR2 sequences are SGHRS and YFSETQ. The CDR3 coding sequence is TGCGCCAGCAGCGCGGCGGGACAGGGGGCGACCTACGAGCAGTACTTC. Encoded protein: CASSAAGQGATYEQYF.

Points on this clonotype: This beta chain slipped into a library made for alpha chains as a stray read, so its size is not meaningful. The CDR3 sequence: CAWSPGMYSNQPQHF. CDR3 nucleotides: TGTGCCTGGAGTCCAGGGATGTATAGCAATCAGCCCCAGCATTTT. The chain combines TRBV30 with TRBJ1-5, with a weak D call TRBD1 (5 bases). Germline V gene sequence: CDR1 GTSNPN, CDR2 SVGIG (reference sequence). The CDR3 spans 15 residues. Trimming shortened V by 2 bases and J by 0 bases, and 11 bases separated the two germline ends.

This clonotype has only a few counts. A library prepared for alpha chains yielded this beta chain as an off-target read; its size is of little meaning. The V call is TRBV18, the J call TRBJ1-6; D perhaps matches TRBD1 (5 bases). The V and J ends lost 1 base and 6 bases respectively, with 10 bases between them. CDR3 length: 15 amino acids. The germline V gene has CDR1 KGHSH and CDR2 LQKENI. In nucleotides, the CDR3 is TGTGCCAGCTCACCACAGGGGTCGGGTAATTCACCCCTCCACTTT. It specifies CASSPQGSGNSPLHF.

The sample holds many counts of this clonotype. Found in a library prepared for alpha chains, this beta chain is an off-target read, and its abundance has little meaning. This sequence joins TRBV6-5 and TRBJ1-1; possibly TRBD1 for D (6 bases). Germline lookup yields CDR1 MNHEY and CDR2 SVGAGI. The CDR3 is 12 residues long. The germline V and J ends were trimmed by 6 bases and 1 base, with 6 bases remaining between them. The CDR3 spells CASRTGNTEAFF. For the CDR3, the DNA is TGTGCCAGCAGGACAGGGAACACTGAAGCTTTCTTT.

To note about this clonotype: A library prepared for alpha chains yielded this beta chain as an off-target read; its size is of little meaning. This chain joins TRBV5-1 and TRBJ2-5; 8 bases are a match to TRBD2. The CDR3 loop spans 18 amino acids. Looked up from germline, CDR1 is SGHRS and CDR2 is YFSETQ. The J segment lost 1 base and the V segment lost 4 bases, leaving 15 bases of the junction unmatched. CDR3 sequence: CASSLQAAGGGTQETQYF. For the CDR3, the DNA is TGCGCCAGCAGCCTCCAGGCGGCGGGCGGGGGGACCCAAGAGACCCAGTACTTC.

Many counts were recorded for this clonotype. The library was built for alpha chains, so this beta chain is an off-target read and its size means little. V and J are TRBV5-1 and TRBJ2-3; 8 nucleotides match TRBD1. V gave up 2 bases and J gave up 2 bases; unmatched junction bases: 4. Germline V gene data show CDR1 as SGHRS and CDR2 as YFSETQ. The CDR3 length is 15 residues. CDR3 in amino acids: CASSFGGQVTDTQYF. The CDR3 DNA follows: TGCGCCAGCAGCTTCGGGGGACAGGTCACAGATACGCAGTATTTT.

This clonotype was picked up many times. This beta chain came through as a stray read in a library set up for alpha chains, and its size says little. The genes are TRBV29-1 and TRBJ1-5; 7 bases are shared with TRBD1. The CDR3 is 13 residues long. Germline CDR1 reads SQVTM; CDR2 reads ANQGSEA. V dropped 7 bases and J dropped 2; count of bases not matched to a gene: 5. The CDR3 is CSAGTDRNQPQHF. The CDR3 coding sequence is TGCAGCGCCGGGACAGACCGCAATCAGCCCCAGCATTTT. Drawing the rest from reference TRBV29-1 and TRBJ1-5, the complete variable domain is SAVISQKPSRDICQRGTSLTIQCQVDSQVTMMFWYRQQPGQSLTLIATANQGSEATYESGFVIDKFPISRPNLTFSTLTVSNMSPEDSSIYLCSAGTDRNQPQHFGDGTRLSIL.

As regards this clonotype: Little can be read into the size of this beta chain, an off-target read in a library designed for alpha chains. The chain links TRBV2 to TRBJ1-1; TRBD1 is a possible D gene (5 bases). This CDR3 is 13 amino acids long. Trimming took 5 bases from V and 8 from J, leaving 15 bases between them. From germline, CDR1 is SNHLY and CDR2 FYNNEI. CDR3 sequence: CASSKGQVGEAFF. The CDR3 nucleotides are TGTGCCAGCAGTAAAGGACAAGTCGGGGAAGCTTTCTTT.

Concerning this clonotype: This beta chain is a stray sequence in a library constructed for alpha chains; its clone size is not meaningful. The genes are TRBV6-5 and TRBJ1-1; perhaps TRBD1 as D (6 bases). This CDR3 region has 14 residues. CDR1 MNHEY and CDR2 SVGAGI come from the germline V gene. The V end lost 7 bases, the J end lost 4 bases, and 16 bases lay between the germline ends. In nucleotides, the CDR3 is TGTGCCAGCAACTTACAGGGAGGGAGCACTGAAGCTTTCTTT. The encoded protein is CASNLQGGSTEAFF.

This clonotype was counted at least ten times. This beta chain came through as a stray read in a library set up for alpha chains, and its size says little. The V and J genes are TRBV5-1 and TRBJ2-7; a possible D gene is TRBD1 (5 bases). V lost 3 bases and J 2 bases, leaving 12 bases between the germline ends. This CDR3 contains 14 residues. Germline V gene data show CDR1 as SGHRS and CDR2 as YFSETQ. This chain's CDR3 is CASSSSVGAYEQYF. The DNA of the CDR3 is TGCGCCAGCAGCTCGTCGGTAGGGGCCTACGAGCAGTACTTC.

About this clonotype: A library made for alpha chains picked up this beta chain off target, so its size means little. The genes are TRBV30 and TRBJ2-5; possibly TRBD1 or TRBD2 for D (5 bases each). Germline CDR1 reads GTSNPN; CDR2 reads SVGIG (reference sequence). Trimming stripped 3 bases from V and 5 bases from J, with 10 bases between. This CDR3 comprises 12 residues. CDR3: CAWSSGRETQYF. The CDR3 nucleotides read TGTGCCTGGAGCTCGGGGCGGGAGACCCAGTACTTC.

On this clonotype itself: This beta chain turned up in a library designed for alpha chains; as an off-target read, its abundance says little. The chain uses TRBV12-3 or TRBV12-4 and TRBJ2-7; D unresolved. The length of the CDR3 is 15 residues. Trimming cost V 1 base and J 7 bases, with 17 bases left between them. Written as DNA, the CDR3 is TGTGCCAGCAGTTTAGTTCCTCCTCCCGTGGGAGAGCAGTACTTC. The encoded protein is CASSLVPPPVGEQYF.

The sample holds a few counts of this clonotype. This beta chain was picked up by a library intended for alpha chains and is off target, so its count carries little meaning. This rearrangement joins TRBV5-1 to TRBJ1-1, with D perhaps TRBD1 (6 bases). Trimming shortened V by 4 bases and J by 1 base, and 14 bases separated the two germline ends. Looked up from germline, CDR1 is SGHRS and CDR2 is YFSETQ. The CDR3 spans 15 residues. CDR3 loop: CASSPRRGGNTEAFF. The CDR3 nucleotides are TGCGCCAGCAGCCCGCGCAGAGGGGGGAACACTGAAGCTTTCTTT. The full variable domain, with the rest looked up from reference TRBV5-1 and TRBJ1-1, is KAGVTQTPRYLIKTRGQQVTLSCSPISGHRSVSWYQQTPGQGLQFLFEYFSETQRNKGNFPGRFSGRQFSNSRSEMNVSTLELGDSALYLCASSPRRGGNTEAFFGQGTRLTVV.

This clonotype appeared a few times. Since it is a stray read in a library aimed at alpha chains, this beta chain has a size that is not meaningful. The gene calls are TRBV27 and TRBJ2-3; 7 positions match TRBD1. The CDR3 runs 17 residues. CDR1 and CDR2 (germline): MNHEY, SMNVEV (reference sequence). J gave up 0 bases and V 5 bases, and 11 bases lay outside the gene matches. The CDR3 sequence: CASSPFARGLSTDTQYF. DNA for the CDR3: TGTGCCAGCAGTCCCTTTGCGAGGGGGCTAAGCACAGATACGCAGTATTTT.

This clonotype was picked up a small number of times. The size of this beta chain means little, since it is a stray read in a library made for alpha chains. V is TRBV5-1 and J is TRBJ1-2; D call uncertain. The CDR3 has 14 residues. The germline V gene encodes CDR1 SGHRS and CDR2 YFSETQ. The germline V and J ends were trimmed by 0 bases and 6 bases, with 12 bases remaining between them. The CDR3 protein is CASSLALGEDGYTF. CDR3 coding DNA: TGCGCCAGCAGCTTGGCCTTAGGCGAGGATGGCTACACCTTC.

Turning to this clonotype: In a library made to pick up alpha chains, this beta chain is a stray read with a size that means little. V usage is TRBV7-9 and J usage is TRBJ2-1, with 9 bases identical to TRBD1. Germline loops: CDR1 SEHNR, CDR2 FQNEAQ (reference sequence). The CDR3 is 14 amino acids. V lost 5 bases, J lost 8 bases, and 7 bases stayed unmatched. For the CDR3, the DNA is TGTGCCAGCAGCCCCGGACAGGGGTGGGATGAGCAGTTCTTC. The encoded protein is CASSPGQGWDEQFF. The entire variable domain, with the rest obtained from reference TRBV7-9 and TRBJ2-1, is as follows: DTGVSQNPRHKITKRGQNVTFRCDPISEHNRLYWYRQTLGQGPEFLTYFQNEAQLEKSRLLSDRFSAERPKGSFSTLEIQRTEQGDSAMYLCASSPGQGWDEQFFGPGTRLTVL.

About this clonotype itself: For a library built for alpha chains, this beta chain is a stray read; little rests on its size. The chain couples TRBV29-1 to TRBJ1-1, with TRBD1 matching 9 bases. The germline CDR1 and CDR2 sequences are SQVTM and ANQGSEA. Trimming removed 5 bases from V and 5 bases from J; junction bases left unmatched: 9. The CDR3 runs to 14 residues. DNA of the CDR3: TGCAGCGTTACACGGACAGGGGACACTACTGAAGCTTTCTTT. This encodes CSVTRTGDTTEAFF.

The sample holds many counts of this clonotype. A library prepared for alpha chains yielded this beta chain as an off-target read; its size is of little meaning. V and J are TRBV5-1 and TRBJ2-5; the D call may be TRBD1 or TRBD2 (6 bases each). Trimming removed 1 base at V and 5 bases at J, with 18 bases between. From germline, CDR1 is SGHRS and CDR2 YFSETQ. This CDR3 has 16 residues. CDR3 loop: CASSLLGSGARETQYF. DNA for the CDR3: TGCGCCAGCAGCTTGCTCGGTTCGGGGGCTCGGGAGACCCAGTACTTC.